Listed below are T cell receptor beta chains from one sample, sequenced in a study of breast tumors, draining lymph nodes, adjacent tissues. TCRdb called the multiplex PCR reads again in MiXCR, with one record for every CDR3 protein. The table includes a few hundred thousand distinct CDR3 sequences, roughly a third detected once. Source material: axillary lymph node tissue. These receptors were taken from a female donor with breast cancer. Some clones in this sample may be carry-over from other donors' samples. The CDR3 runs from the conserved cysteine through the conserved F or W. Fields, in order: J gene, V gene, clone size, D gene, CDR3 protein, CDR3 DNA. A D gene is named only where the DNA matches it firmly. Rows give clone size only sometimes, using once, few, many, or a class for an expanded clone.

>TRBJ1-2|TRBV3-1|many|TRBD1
CASSHPQGTYGYTF
TGTGCCAGCAGCCATCCACAGGGGACCTATGGCTACACCTTC
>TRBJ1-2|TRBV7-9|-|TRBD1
CASSPGTDVYYGYPF
TGTGCCAGCAGCCCTGGGACAGACGTATACTATGGTTACCCCTTC
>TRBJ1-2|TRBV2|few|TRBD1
CASSATGWRGYTF
TGTGCCAGCAGTGCGACAGGGTGGAGGGGCTACACCTTC
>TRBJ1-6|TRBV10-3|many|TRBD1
CAISEVGQGVSPLHF
TGTGCCATCAGTGAGGTGGGACAGGGGGTTTCACCCCTCCACTTT
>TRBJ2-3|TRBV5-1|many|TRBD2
CASSFAAGVYADTQYF
TGCGCCAGCAGCTTTGCCGCGGGAGTATATGCAGATACGCAGTATTTT
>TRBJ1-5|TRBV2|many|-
CASTSLGGFNQPQHF
TGTGCCAGCACCTCCCTCGGGGGGTTCAATCAGCCCCAGCATTTT
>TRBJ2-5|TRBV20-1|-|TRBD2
CSAVTSGREGTQYF
TGCAGTGCTGTAACTAGCGGGAGAGAAGGGACCCAGTACTTC
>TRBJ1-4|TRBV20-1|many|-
CSANLGEKLFF
TGCAGTGCTAATCTCGGTGAAAAACTGTTTTTT
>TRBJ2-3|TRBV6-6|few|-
CASSHSGGTDTQYF
TGTGCCAGCAGTCACTCGGGGGGCACAGATACGCAGTATTTT
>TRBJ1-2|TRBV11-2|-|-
CASSLGTPTYDYTF
TGTGCCAGCAGCCTAGGGACACCCACCTATGACTACACCTTC
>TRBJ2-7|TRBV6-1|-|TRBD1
CASNRLGQGAGGYEQNF
TGTGCCAGCAACCGATTAGGACAGGGGGCAGGGGGTTACGAGCAGAACTTC
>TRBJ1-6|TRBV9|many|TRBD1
CASGRQGANNSPLHF
TGTGCCAGCGGAAGACAGGGGGCGAATAATTCACCCCTCCACTTT
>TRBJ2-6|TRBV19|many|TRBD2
CASRGLAANSGANVLTF
TGTGCCAGTAGGGGACTAGCGGCAAACTCTGGGGCCAACGTCCTGACTTTC
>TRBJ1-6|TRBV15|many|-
CATSRRRGADNSPLHF
TGTGCCACCAGCCGCAGGAGAGGGGCGGATAATTCACCCCTCCACTTT
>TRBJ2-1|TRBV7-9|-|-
CASGPGLNSCNEQFF
TGTGCCAGCGGCCCGGGACTGAACTCCTGCAATGAGCAGTTCTTC
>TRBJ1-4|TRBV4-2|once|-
CASSHDPRGGLFF
TGTGCCAGCAGCCATGATCCACGGGGGGGCCTGTTTTTT
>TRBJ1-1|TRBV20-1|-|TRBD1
CSAEGPGQGAKNTEAFF
TGCAGTGCTGAGGGGCCGGGACAGGGGGCAAAGAACACTGAAGCTTTCTTT
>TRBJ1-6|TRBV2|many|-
CASRGGVNSSPLHF
TGTGCCAGCAGGGGAGGGGTTAATAGTTCACCCCTCCACTTT
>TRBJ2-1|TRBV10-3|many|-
CAIGSYNEQFF
TGTGCCATCGGGTCTTACAATGAGCAGTTCTTC
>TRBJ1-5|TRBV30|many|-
CAWKSGNQPQHF
TGTGCCTGGAAGTCTGGCAATCAGCCCCAGCATTTT
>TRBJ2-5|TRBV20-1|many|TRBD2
CSASRLAGGKETQYF
TGCAGTGCTTCCAGACTAGCGGGGGGGAAAGAGACCCAGTACTTC
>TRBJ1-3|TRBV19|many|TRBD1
CASRRDRGVSGNTIYF
TGTGCCAGTAGGAGGGACAGGGGAGTTTCTGGAAACACCATATATTTT
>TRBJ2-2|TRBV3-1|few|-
CASSQDRGGDRTGELFF
TGTGCCAGCAGCCAAGATCGGGGCGGGGATCGGACCGGGGAGCTGTTTTTT
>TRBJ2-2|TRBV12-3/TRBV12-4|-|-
CASSLPRQSGVRTGELFF
TGTGCCAGCAGTTTACCCCGACAGTCGGGGGTACGGACCGGGGAGCTGTTTTTT
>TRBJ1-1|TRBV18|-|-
CASSPRVGEAFF
TGTGCCAGCTCACCGCGGGTTGGGGAAGCTTTCTTT
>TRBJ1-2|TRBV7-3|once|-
CASSWKREFVLGYTF
TGTGCCAGCAGCTGGAAGCGGGAATTCGTTTTAGGCTACACCTTC
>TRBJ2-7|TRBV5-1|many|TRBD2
CASSRLAGVSYEQYF
TGCGCCAGCAGCCGTTTGGCGGGAGTTTCCTACGAGCAGTACTTC
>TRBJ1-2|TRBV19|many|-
CASSISGQGGSYGYTF
TGTGCCAGTAGTATTTCTGGCCAGGGCGGCTCCTATGGCTACACCTTC
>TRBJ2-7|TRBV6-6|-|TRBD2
CASTSGTPYEQYF
TGTGCCAGCACTAGCGGGACCCCTTACGAGCAGTACTTC
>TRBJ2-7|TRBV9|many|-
CASSPGHSSYEQYF
TGTGCCAGCAGCCCCGGCCACAGCTCCTACGAGCAGTACTTC
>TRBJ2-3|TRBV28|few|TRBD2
CASSFSGLAGTDTQYF
TGTGCCAGCAGTTTTAGTGGACTAGCGGGCACAGATACGCAGTATTTT
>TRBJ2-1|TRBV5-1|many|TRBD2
CASSLVSGGTYNEQFF
TGCGCCAGCAGCTTGGTTAGCGGGGGGACCTACAATGAGCAGTTCTTC
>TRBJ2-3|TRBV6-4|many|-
CASRAASTDTQYF
TGTGCCAGCAGAGCCGCTAGCACAGATACGCAGTATTTT
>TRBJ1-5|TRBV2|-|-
CASSEARAGDQPQHF
TGTGCCAGCAGTGAAGCGCGGGCAGGGGATCAGCCCCAGCATTTT
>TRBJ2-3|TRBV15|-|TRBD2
CATSRALAGQQDTQYF
TGTGCCACCAGCAGAGCACTAGCGGGTCAGCAAGATACGCAGTATTTT
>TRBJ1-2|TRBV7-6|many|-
CASSSDSGAGYTF
TGTGCCAGCAGCTCGGACAGCGGGGCGGGCTACACCTTC
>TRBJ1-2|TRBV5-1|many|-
CASSWEPGRGGYTF
TGCGCCAGCAGTTGGGAGCCAGGACGTGGTGGCTACACCTTC
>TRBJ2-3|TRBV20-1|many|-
CSARDQGFFPTDTQYF
TGCAGTGCTAGAGATCAAGGATTTTTCCCCACAGATACGCAGTATTTT
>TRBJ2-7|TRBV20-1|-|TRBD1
CSATSAGTRGLNEQYF
TGCAGTGCGACCTCCGCCGGCACCAGGGGGCTAAACGAGCAGTACTTC
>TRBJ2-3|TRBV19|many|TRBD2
CASTPAGGLPSTDTQYF
TGTGCCAGTACTCCAGCGGGGGGCCTTCCTAGCACAGATACGCAGTATTTT
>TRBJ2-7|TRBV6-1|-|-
CASRHSGLYEQYF
TGTGCCAGCCGGCACAGTGGCCTCTACGAGCAGTACTTC
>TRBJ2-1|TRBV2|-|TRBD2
CAGSPSGSVYNEQFF
TGTGCCGGCTCACCGAGCGGGAGCGTCTACAATGAGCAGTTCTTC
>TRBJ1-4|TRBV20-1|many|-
CSAGRVGEKLFF
TGCAGTGCTGGGAGGGTTGGGGAAAAACTGTTTTTT
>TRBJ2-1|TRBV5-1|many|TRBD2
CASSSTSGSYNEQFF
TGCGCCAGCAGCAGTACTAGCGGGTCCTACAATGAGCAGTTCTTC
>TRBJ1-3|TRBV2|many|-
CASSELISSGNTIYF
TGTGCCAGCAGTGAGTTGATTAGCTCTGGAAACACCATATATTTT
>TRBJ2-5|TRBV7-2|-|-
CASSPSLGKGQPQYF
TGTGCCAGCAGCCCCAGCCTGGGAAAGGGCCAGCCCCAGTACTTC
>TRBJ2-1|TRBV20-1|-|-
CSASSLGNEQFF
TGCAGTGCCAGCAGCTTAGGCAATGAGCAGTTCTTC
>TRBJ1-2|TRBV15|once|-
CATSTQGGALNYGYTF
TGTGCCACCAGCACTCAGGGCGGGGCGCTAAACTATGGCTACACCTTC
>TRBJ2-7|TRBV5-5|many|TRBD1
CASSPDRAGPYEQYF
TGTGCCAGCAGCCCCGACAGGGCCGGACCCTACGAGCAGTACTTC
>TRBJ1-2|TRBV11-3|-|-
CASSLGSTSGNTF
TGTGCCAGCAGCTTAGGGTCGACGTCTGGAAACACCTTC
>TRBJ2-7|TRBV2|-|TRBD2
CASSESSGRAWYEQYF
TGTGCCAGCAGTGAGTCTAGCGGGAGGGCCTGGTACGAGCAGTACTTC
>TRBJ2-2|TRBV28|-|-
CASSTTGLAGELFF
TGTGCCAGCAGTACCACAGGGTTGGCCGGGGAGCTGTTTTTT
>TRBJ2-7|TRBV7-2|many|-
CASSLVGVGRSYEQYF
TGTGCCAGCAGCTTAGTGGGTGTGGGGCGCTCCTACGAGCAGTACTTC
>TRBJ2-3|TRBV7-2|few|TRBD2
CASRAGLALDTQYF
TGTGCCAGCAGAGCGGGACTAGCGCTAGATACGCAGTATTTT
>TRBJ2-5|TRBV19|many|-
CASNAGTQETQYF
TGTGCCAGTAACGCGGGGACGCAAGAGACCCAGTACTTC
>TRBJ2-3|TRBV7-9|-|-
CASSFLSSTDTQYF
TGTGCCAGCAGTTTCCTCTCTAGCACAGATACGCAGTATTTT